This is a list of T cell receptor beta chains from one sample in a study of cytomegalovirus exposure and HLA in healthy donors. Measured with immunoSEQ multiplex PCR; TCRdb has only the in-frame clones, and not every one. Of more than 100,000 clones listed, roughly 9.6% were seen once; the top ten hold 6.5% to 8.5%. Sequencing was carried out using PBMCs. Receptor source: a woman between 40 and 50 years old in good health and CMV-seropositive. Each CDR3 is given with its conserved first and last residue. The D gene is left open where the match is weak. Clone size appears in some rows only: once, few, many, or a class for an expanded clone.

V gene,CDR3 length,D gene,clone size,J gene,CDR3 DNA,CDR3 protein
TRBV4-1,15,TRBD2,few,TRBJ2-5,TGCGCCAGCAGCCCTGCGGGGGGTCATTGGGAGACCCAGTACTTC,CASSPAGGHWETQYF
TRBV6-5,13,.,.,TRBJ2-4,TGTGCCAGCAGTTACTCAGAAAGGGGCATTCAGTACTTC,CASSYSERGIQYF
TRBV19,14,.,once,TRBJ2-7,TGTGCCAGTAGTGGGGCACTGAGCTCCTACGAGCAGTACTTC,CASSGALSSYEQYF
TRBV19,15,.,few,TRBJ1-3,TGTGCCAGTAGTATAATGCACAACTCTGGAAACACCATATATTTT,CASSIMHNSGNTIYF
TRBV5-1,14,.,.,TRBJ2-2,TGCGCCAGCAGCATCACAGGGATAGCCGGGGAGCTGTTTTTT,CASSITGIAGELFF
TRBV7-2,18,TRBD2,few,TRBJ2-1,TGTGCCAGCAGCTTAGAGGGACTAGCGGGGGGAGTCTACAATGAGCAGTTCTTC,CASSLEGLAGGVYNEQFF
TRBV5-1,14,.,.,TRBJ1-2,TGCGCCAGCAGCTTGTTCGGGATTGCATATGGCTACACCTTC,CASSLFGIAYGYTF
TRBV2,10,.,.,TRBJ1-2,TGTGCCAGCATGCGGGATGGCTACACCTTC,CASMRDGYTF
TRBV5-1,16,TRBD2,few,TRBJ2-2,TGCGCCAGCAGCTCGATACTAGCGGGGGGTCCCGGGGAGCTGTTTTTT,CASSSILAGGPGELFF
TRBV5-1,16,TRBD2,.,TRBJ2-5,TGCGCCAGCAGCTACACCGGGACTAGCGGACAAGAGACCCAGTACTTC,CASSYTGTSGQETQYF
TRBV6-5,14,.,few,TRBJ1-3,TGTGCCAGCAGTTACGGGGGGGCAGGAAACACCATATATTTT,CASSYGGAGNTIYF
TRBV11-2,16,.,few,TRBJ2-6,TGTGCCAGCAGCCCCCCCCCGGGTTACGGGGCCAACGTCCTGACTTTC,CASSPPPGYGANVLTF
TRBV14,12,TRBD1,.,TRBJ1-2,TGTGCCAGCAGCCAGGACAGGGTCTCCCACACCTTC,CASSQDRVSHTF
TRBV29-1,14,.,few,TRBJ2-7,TGCAGCGTTCCGGCCCAGGATAGCTCCTACGAGCAGTACTTC,CSVPAQDSSYEQYF
TRBV4-1,17,TRBD2,.,TRBJ2-1,TGCGCCAGCAGCCAACCCCCGTGGACTAGCGGATACAATGAGCAGTTCTTC,CASSQPPWTSGYNEQFF
TRBV5-1,18,TRBD2,.,TRBJ2-1,TGCGCCAGCAGCTTGGAGCCGGGGGGGGTTATACCCAGGGGTGAGCAGTTCTTC,CASSLEPGGVIPRGEQFF
TRBV27,15,TRBD1,few,TRBJ2-1,TGTGCCAGCAGTCTCCTTCCGGGACAGTACAATGAGCAGTTCTTC,CASSLLPGQYNEQFF
TRBV5-6,15,TRBD1,few,TRBJ1-2,TGTGCCAGCAACGGGGGGACAGGCGCTAACTATGGCTACACCTTC,CASNGGTGANYGYTF
TRBV7-9,19,TRBD1,few,TRBJ1-2,TGTGCCAGCAGCTTAGAACTGGGACAGGACCTTAACTTTAACTATGGCTACACCTTC,CASSLELGQDLNFNYGYTF
TRBV18,15,TRBD1,few,TRBJ2-7,TGTGCCAGCTCACCACTGGGACAGTTACCCCTTGAGCAGTACTTC,CASSPLGQLPLEQYF
TRBV2,13,TRBD1,.,TRBJ1-5,TGTGCCGGCTGGGCAGGGGGTAATCAGCCCCAGCATTTT,CAGWAGGNQPQHF
TRBV5-1,13,.,few,TRBJ1-1,TGCGCCAGCAGCTTGGCATCGAACACTGAAGCTTTCTTT,CASSLASNTEAFF
TRBV6-5,13,TRBD1,few,TRBJ1-2,TGTGCCAGCAGTCGGCAGGGGGCAAGCGGCTACACCTTC,CASSRQGASGYTF
TRBV5-1,13,TRBD1,.,TRBJ1-1,TGCGCCAGCGGGAGACAGGGAAACACTGAAGCTTTCTTT,CASGRQGNTEAFF
TRBV6-5,13,.,few,TRBJ1-1,TGTGCCAGCAGTCCACGGGGTGGCACTGAAGCTTTCTTT,CASSPRGGTEAFF
TRBV11-2,16,.,few,TRBJ1-1,TGTGCCAGCAGCTTAGATCAAAGCAGGTTTCTTCCTGAAGCTTTCTTT,CASSLDQSRFLPEAFF
TRBV13,19,.,few,TRBJ1-1,TGTGCCAGCAGCTTCATCCTAAGTTTAGACAGCTCTCGTGCCACTGAAGCTTTCTTT,CASSFILSLDSSRATEAFF
TRBV4-1,16,TRBD1,.,TRBJ1-4,TGCGCCAGCAGCCAAGATCGGCACAGGGGTGGGGAAAAACTGTTTTTT,CASSQDRHRGGEKLFF
TRBV12-5,13,.,.,TRBJ1-5,TGTGCTAGTGGGGCGGAAGTTAGGCAGCCCCAGCATTTT,CASGAEVRQPQHF
TRBV5-1,14,.,.,TRBJ1-6,TGCGCCAGCAGCTTGGGGGACAATGGTGAGCTCCTCCACTTT,CASSLGDNGELLHF
TRBV5-4,15,TRBD2,few,TRBJ2-7,TGTGCCAGCAGCTTTAGCGGGCCTAGCTCCTACGAGCAGTACTTC,CASSFSGPSSYEQYF
TRBV9,13,.,few,TRBJ1-4,TGTGCCAGCAGCCGCGCGCCTAATGAAAAACTGTTTTTT,CASSRAPNEKLFF
TRBV7-6,17,TRBD2,few,TRBJ2-1,TGTGCCAGCAGTCCTCTGGTCGGGGCGGGGGGGCCCGGTGAGCAGTTCTTC,CASSPLVGAGGPGEQFF
TRBV10-2,15,TRBD2,.,TRBJ2-1,TGCGCCAGCAGTGCGACTAGCGGGGGCAACAATGAGCAGTTCTTC,CASSATSGGNNEQFF
TRBV7-2,14,TRBD2,few,TRBJ2-5,TGTGCCAGCAGCTTAGGGGGGGGGCAAGAGACCCAGTACTTC,CASSLGGGQETQYF
TRBV9,14,.,.,TRBJ1-4,TGTGCCAGCAGCGTAGGGCCCCAAAGTGAAAAACTGTTTTTT,CASSVGPQSEKLFF
TRBV6-5,15,TRBD1,few,TRBJ2-5,TGTGCCAGCAGTTACTCGACAGGGGCCCAAGAGACCCAGTACTTC,CASSYSTGAQETQYF
TRBV7-2,14,.,few,TRBJ1-6,TGTGCCAGCAGCCGAGACGCGGGGAATTCACCCCTCCACTTT,CASSRDAGNSPLHF
TRBV2,11,.,few,TRBJ2-5,TGTGCCAGCAGTTCTCTAGAGACCCAGTACTTC,CASSSLETQYF
TRBV10-2,15,TRBD1,.,TRBJ2-7,TGCGCCAGCAGCGTGGGACAGGGTGGTGCCTACGAGCAGTACTTC,CASSVGQGGAYEQYF
TRBV28,13,TRBD1,.,TRBJ1-1,TGTGCCAGCAGAACAGGGACAGACACTGAAGCTTTCTTT,CASRTGTDTEAFF
TRBV4-3,17,TRBD2,few,TRBJ2-7,TGCGCCAGCAGCCAAGATCGGACTAGCGGGCTATCCTACGAGCAGTACTTC,CASSQDRTSGLSYEQYF
TRBV2,14,TRBD1,.,TRBJ1-1,TGTGCCAGCAGTGAAGCGACAGGGAAAACTGAAGCTTTCTTT,CASSEATGKTEAFF
TRBV4-3,15,.,.,TRBJ2-3,TGCGCCAGCAGCCAAGGCGGGGGCCGCACAGATACGCAGTATTTT,CASSQGGGRTDTQYF
TRBV27,15,.,few,TRBJ1-5,TGTGCCAGCAGCATGACGTCAGGGGTCAATCAGCCCCAGCATTTT,CASSMTSGVNQPQHF
TRBV6-5,11,.,few,TRBJ1-1,TGTGCCAGCAGTTACGGGGCGGAAGCTTTCTTT,CASSYGAEAFF
TRBV18,15,TRBD1,.,TRBJ1-6,TGTGCCAGCTCATCCGGGACAGTCAATAATTCACCCCTCCACTTT,CASSSGTVNNSPLHF
TRBV9,15,TRBD2,.,TRBJ2-5,TGTGCCAGCAGCGGTAGCGGGTCCCCGCAAGAGACCCAGTACTTC,CASSGSGSPQETQYF
TRBV5-1,14,TRBD1,few,TRBJ2-2,TGCGCCAGCAGCGGGACAGGGAACACCGGGGAGCTGTTTTTT,CASSGTGNTGELFF
TRBV11-3,20,TRBD2,.,TRBJ2-2,TGTGCCAGCAGCCGAGACCCCGGGACTAGCGGGGGGGCCGCGGCCGGGGAGCTGTTTTTT,CASSRDPGTSGGAAAGELFF
TRBV28,14,TRBD1,.,TRBJ1-5,TGTGCCAGCAAGACAGGGGGTCGGAATCAGCCCCAGCATTTT,CASKTGGRNQPQHF
TRBV5-4,16,.,.,TRBJ2-2,TGTGCCAGCAGCTCCCTGGAAGGGGCGAACACCGGGGAGCTGTTTTTT,CASSSLEGANTGELFF
TRBV12-5,14,.,few,TRBJ1-1,TGTGCTAGTGCCTTCGGACAGACGAACACTGAAGCTTTCTTT,CASAFGQTNTEAFF
TRBV5-1,17,TRBD2,few,TRBJ2-5,TGCGCCAGCAGCCTCATTGCGGGGGGGCCTTTCGAAGAGACCCAGTACTTC,CASSLIAGGPFEETQYF
TRBV19,14,TRBD1,many,TRBJ1-2,TGTGCCAGTAGTTTGGTAGGGGGCGCTCGTGGCTACACCTTC,CASSLVGGARGYTF
TRBV11-3,14,TRBD1,many,TRBJ2-7,TGTGCCAGCAGCTTGGGCAGGGGGTCTACGGAGCAGTACTTC,CASSLGRGSTEQYF
TRBV5-5,12,.,few,TRBJ1-1,TGTGCCAGCAGCTTGACTCTGTCTGAAGCTTTCTTT,CASSLTLSEAFF
TRBV5-1,15,TRBD1,few,TRBJ2-5,TGCGCCAGCAGCTTGGCCGGGACAGGAGGAGAGACCCAGTACTTC,CASSLAGTGGETQYF
TRBV13,16,TRBD2,.,TRBJ2-5,TGTGCCAGCAGCTTAGAAAGCGGGGTTCTTCAAGAGACCCAGTACTTC,CASSLESGVLQETQYF